The present T cell receptor (beta chain) was sequenced within a study of blood T cell repertoires in COVID-19 (dated by TCRdb to about 2020). About the full investigation: Samples covering the acute and convalescent phases of COVID-19 were provided by collaborators in the United States, Italy and Spain. The prospective study material was composed of cDNA or gDNA derived from T cells, B-cell-depleted T cells, or PBMCs. The dataset comprised deeply sampled blood TCRbeta repertoires from subjects exposed to, actively infected with, or recovered from COVID-19. The repertoires were made available in a free public database intended to serve as a resource for research on the immune response to SARS-CoV-2. Samples were obtained from the ongoing ImmuneRACE study (first 160 participants) and from 1,254 subjects provided by 6 global collaborators. The sample metadata nearly always contained a de-identified subject ID, COVID-19 status, age in years and sex. Where available, HLA class I and class II types were taken from metadata supplied by the sample provider and were not determined by assay-based typing.

Summary of the overall study and its limitations: The amount of clinical and demographic metadata varied by source and participant and was provided uncurated.

Whole blood was collected in K2EDTA tubes by collaborating institutions according to the institutions' own protocols. Collaborator samples were shipped for TCRbeta analysis as frozen whole blood, isolated PBMCs, or DNA extracted from either sample type. V is clipped by 3 bases and J by 12 bases, and the sequence between their germline boundaries is 24 bases long. The CDR3 holds 16 amino acids from the cysteine to the phenylalanine. The DNA shown is the 48-base CDR3, in frame from base 1. The germline V gene sets CDR1 to ENHRY and CDR2 to SYGVKD. As regards this clone: The target of this receptor is not known. No clone much larger than this one lies a single base away; base qualities are absent.

TCRbeta CDR3 regions were amplified from genomic DNA using the immunoSEQ Assay, a bias-controlled multiplex PCR. For the original study's pipeline: Within the assay, amplification of reference gene primers was used to estimate how many nucleated cells each sample contained. Sequence reads were collapsed and filtered to measure the absolute abundance of every unique TCRbeta CDR3 rearrangement. For each sample, productive Simpson clonality was calculated as the square root of Simpson's diversity index over productive rearrangements. Here the immuneACCESS table is served through TCRdb, limited to in-frame sequences with V and J called. Missing clones are a known gap in these copies; in checked studies unresolved V genes cover under half, and the rest lacks a known reason. Clone size and the V and J calls come from that table; the DNA yielded D and trimming. The sample table lists roughly 150,000 clones, 65% to 85% of them with a count of one. Around 3.5% of the sample comes from the top ten.

The sequence came from a woman older than 75 with acute or convalescent COVID-19. Here the chain combines TRBV10-3 and TRBJ2-1; 6 matching bases give a weak D call of TRBD2. Sequenced sample: peripheral blood. For the CDR3, the sequence is CAISERGGLTGMGQFF. The sequenced DNA is TGTGCCATCAGTGAACGTGGGGGACTCACTGGGATGGGGCAGTTCTTC.